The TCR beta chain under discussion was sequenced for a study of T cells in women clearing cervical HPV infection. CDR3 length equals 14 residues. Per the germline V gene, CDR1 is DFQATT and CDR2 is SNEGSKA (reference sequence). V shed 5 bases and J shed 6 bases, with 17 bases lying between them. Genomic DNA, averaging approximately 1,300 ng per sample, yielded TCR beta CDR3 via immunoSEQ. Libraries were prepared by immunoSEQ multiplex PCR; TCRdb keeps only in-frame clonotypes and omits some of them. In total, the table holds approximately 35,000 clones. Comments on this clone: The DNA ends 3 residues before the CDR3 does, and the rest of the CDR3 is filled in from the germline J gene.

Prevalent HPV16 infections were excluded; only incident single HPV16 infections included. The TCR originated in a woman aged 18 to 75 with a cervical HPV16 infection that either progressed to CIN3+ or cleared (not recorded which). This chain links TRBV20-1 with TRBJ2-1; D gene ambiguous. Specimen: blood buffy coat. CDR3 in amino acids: CSAPPRYPSNEQFF. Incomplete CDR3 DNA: TGCAGTGCTCCCCCCCGGTACCCCTCCAATGAG.